Listed below are T cell receptor beta chains from one sample, sequenced in a study of CD4+ T cells in melanoma. The protocol was immunoSEQ multiplex PCR, while the TCRdb copy is restricted to in-frame clones and leaves out a portion. The sample lists roughly 140,000 clones, 80% to 95% occurring once. The receptors shown here come from a human donor with melanoma. CDR3s include the opening cysteine and the closing phenylalanine or tryptophan. D genes are given only for firm matches. Only part of the rows carry a size: once, few, many, or a class if the clone is expanded.

clone_size,j_call,v_call,d_call,cdr3_length,cdr3_aa,cdr3_nt
-,TRBJ2-5,TRBV5-6,TRBD2,17,CASSLSYASGGAETQYF,TGTGCCAGCAGCTTGAGCTATGCTAGCGGGGGGGCGGAGACCCAGTACTTC
once,TRBJ2-7,TRBV21-1,-,17,CASSKAFGGSITYEQYF,TGTGCCAGCAGCAAAGCGTTCGGGGGCTCCATCACCTACGAGCAGTACTTC
-,TRBJ2-7,TRBV27,-,19,CASSSGPAGPKRVPYEQYF,TGTGCCAGCAGTTCGGGACCTGCCGGGCCAAAAAGGGTACCCTACGAGCAGTACTTC
-,TRBJ2-5,TRBV5-1,TRBD2,16,CASSLASSGVGGTQYF,TGCGCCAGCAGCTTGGCGAGTAGCGGGGTCGGCGGGACCCAGTACTTC
-,TRBJ2-3,TRBV19,TRBD1,16,CASSIGTGGSTDTQYF,TGTGCCAGTAGTATAGGAACAGGGGGGAGCACAGATACGCAGTATTTT
-,TRBJ1-1,TRBV29-1,-,12,CSGQERNTEAFF,TGCAGCGGACAGGAGCGGAACACTGAAGCTTTCTTT
-,TRBJ2-3,TRBV5-4,-,15,CASSAPGTITDTQYF,TGTGCCAGCAGCGCGCCGGGGACCATCACAGATACGCAGTATTTT
-,TRBJ2-5,TRBV7-9,-,13,CASSLGRGETQYF,TGTGCCAGCAGCTTAGGCCGGGGGGAGACCCAGTACTTC
once,TRBJ1-1,TRBV7-8,-,12,CASSPLLKRAFF,TGTGCCAGCAGCCCCCTCCTCAAGCGAGCTTTCTTT
-,TRBJ1-4,TRBV30,-,12,CAWSLVGEKLFF,TGTGCCTGGAGTCTTGTTGGCGAAAAACTGTTTTTT
-,TRBJ2-7,TRBV10-1,-,13,CASSEPGVDEQYF,TGCGCCAGCAGTGAGCCTGGGGTGGACGAGCAGTACTTC
-,TRBJ1-1,TRBV5-4,-,15,CASSLNRDWDTEAFF,TGTGCCAGCAGCTTGAACAGGGATTGGGACACTGAAGCTTTCTTT
-,TRBJ1-5,TRBV6-5,-,15,CASSRRGGSNQPQHF,TGTGCCAGCAGTCGCCGTGGGGGTAGCAATCAGCCCCAGCATTTT
-,TRBJ2-1,TRBV10-3,-,16,CAISEWSRGDYNEQFF,TGTGCCATCAGTGAGTGGAGTAGGGGCGACTACAATGAGCAGTTCTTC
-,TRBJ1-3,TRBV6-1,TRBD1,15,CASSQGGISGNTIYF,TGTGCCAGCAGTCAGGGGGGAATCTCTGGAAACACCATATATTTT
-,TRBJ1-1,TRBV11-2,-,13,CASSLVRGTEAFF,TGTGCCAGCAGCTTAGTCCGGGGCACTGAAGCTTTCTTT
-,TRBJ2-3,TRBV5-4,-,12,CASSFKGGTQYF,TGTGCCAGCAGCTTTAAGGGAGGTACGCAGTATTTT
-,TRBJ1-6,TRBV5-8,-,15,CASSFYRRFGRSLHF,TGTGCCAGCAGCTTCTATCGACGTTTCGGCCGGTCCCTCCACTTT
-,TRBJ1-1,TRBV2,-,13,CASSSEGRTEAFF,TGTGCCAGCAGTAGCGAGGGCCGGACTGAAGCTTTCTTT
-,TRBJ2-5,TRBV7-3,TRBD2,17,CASSLTGTSGGAETQYF,TGTGCCAGCAGCTTAACGGGGACTAGCGGGGGGGCGGAGACCCAGTACTTC
-,TRBJ2-3,TRBV4-1,-,16,CASSQDRGGQKDTQYF,TGCGCCAGCAGCCAAGATCGCGGGGGCCAGAAGGATACGCAGTATTTT
-,TRBJ2-7,TRBV5-6,TRBD2,15,CASSQKWTSRDEQYF,TGTGCCAGCAGCCAAAAATGGACTAGTAGGGACGAGCAGTACTTC
-,TRBJ2-5,TRBV9,TRBD2,15,CASSARMGREETQYF,TGTGCCAGCAGCGCGCGGATGGGGAGGGAGGAGACCCAGTACTTC
-,TRBJ1-2,TRBV21-1,-,15,CASRAGQGANYGYTF,TGTGCCAGCAGGGCAGGACAGGGGGCTAACTATGGCTACACCTTC
once,TRBJ2-4,TRBV10-3,-,12,CAISESRASQYF,TGTGCCATCAGTGAGTCGAGGGCGTCTCAGTACTTC
-,TRBJ1-1,TRBV6-5,TRBD1,14,CASTRGQGNTEAFF,TGTGCCAGCACCAGGGGACAGGGGAACACTGAAGCTTTCTTT
once,TRBJ2-1,TRBV29-1,TRBD1,14,CSVVRDRGRNEQFF,TGCAGCGTTGTAAGGGACAGGGGGCGAAATGAGCAGTTCTTC
-,TRBJ1-1,TRBV18,-,15,CASSPSLEGGTEAFF,TGTGCCAGCTCACCGTCGTTGGAGGGGGGCACTGAAGCTTTCTTT
-,TRBJ2-6,TRBV30,-,18,CAWSPHLIPSPGANVLTF,TGTGCCTGGAGCCCCCATCTTATTCCGTCGCCTGGGGCCAACGTCCTGACTTTC
once,TRBJ1-1,TRBV18,-,13,CASLTDMNTEAFF,TGTGCCAGCCTAACGGACATGAACACTGAAGCTTTCTTT
-,TRBJ1-1,TRBV28,-,14,CASSTQDRNTEAFF,TGTGCCAGCAGTACACAAGACAGGAACACTGAAGCTTTCTTT